Described below is a single T cell receptor beta chain sequence and its context. Quantitative molecular-barcoded 5'-RACE generated the TCR beta libraries. Via MiXCR, TCRdb re-called the 5' RACE reads, giving one row per CDR3 protein. The profile shows 30,000 to 45,000 distinct CDR3 sequences, 16% of them singletons. This entry belongs to a study of CD8 T cells in ankylosing spondylitis. The germline V gene has CDR1 SGHNT and CDR2 YENEEA. V lost 3 bases, J lost 5 bases, and 13 bases lay in between. The CDR3 length is 14 residues. The rearrangement uses TRBV11-3 and TRBJ1-1; possibly TRBD1 for D (5 bases). The sequence was obtained from a male donor with ankylosing spondylitis or in good health (not recorded which). The sample comprised blood. The CDR3 loop reads CASSFGGERTEAFF. CDR3 nucleotides: TGTGCCAGCAGCTTTGGGGGGGAACGGACTGAAGCTTTCTTT.